Below, 2 T cell receptor beta chains from the same sample are listed, as sequenced in a study of CXCR3-negative and CXCR3-positive naive CD8 T cells. UMI-labeled 5' RACE TRB cDNA libraries were prepared from the cells. TCRdb reworked the 5' RACE reads into one entry per CDR3 protein, no DNA. This table lists 150,000 or so distinct CDR3 sequences. The specimen was naive CXCR3- CD8+ T cells from blood. Noted subset: CD45RO-CCR7+CD27+CD95- naive CD8+ T cells lacking CXCR3 (TNR3-). The receptors come from a human donor in good health. Some clones in this sample may be carry-over from other donors' samples.

This rearrangement joins TRBV3-1 to TRBJ2-7; with no DNA, the TCRdb D assignment of TRBD1 cannot be verified. The CDR3 covers 13 residues. Germline assignment: CDR1 LGHDT and CDR2 YNNKEL (reference sequence). The CDR3 loop reads CASSQAGVDEQYF.

This sequence joins TRBV29-1 and TRBJ2-2. The CDR3 has 13 amino acids. The germline gives CDR1 SQVTM, CDR2 ANQGSEA. CDR3 residues: CSVEEGITGELFF.